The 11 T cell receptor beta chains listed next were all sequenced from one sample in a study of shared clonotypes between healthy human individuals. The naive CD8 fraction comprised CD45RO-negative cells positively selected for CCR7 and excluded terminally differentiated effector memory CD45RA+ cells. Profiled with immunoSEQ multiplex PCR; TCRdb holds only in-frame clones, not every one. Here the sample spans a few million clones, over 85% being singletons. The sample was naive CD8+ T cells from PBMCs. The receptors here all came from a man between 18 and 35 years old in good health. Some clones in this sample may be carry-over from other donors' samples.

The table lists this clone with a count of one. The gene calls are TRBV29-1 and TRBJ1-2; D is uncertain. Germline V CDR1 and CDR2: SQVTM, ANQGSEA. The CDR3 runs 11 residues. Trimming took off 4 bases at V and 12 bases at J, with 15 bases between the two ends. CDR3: CSVVVGSQHTF. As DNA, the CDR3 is TGCAGCGTTGTGGTCGGTTCACAGCACACCTTC.

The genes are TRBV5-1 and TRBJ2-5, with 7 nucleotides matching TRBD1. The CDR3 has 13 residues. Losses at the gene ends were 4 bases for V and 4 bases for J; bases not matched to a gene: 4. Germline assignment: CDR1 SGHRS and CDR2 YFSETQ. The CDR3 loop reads CASSPRQGETQYF. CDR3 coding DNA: TGCGCCAGCAGCCCGCGACAGGGAGAGACCCAGTACTTC. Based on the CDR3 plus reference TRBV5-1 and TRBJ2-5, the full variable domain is KAGVTQTPRYLIKTRGQQVTLSCSPISGHRSVSWYQQTPGQGLQFLFEYFSETQRNKGNFPGRFSGRQFSNSRSEMNVSTLELGDSALYLCASSPRQGETQYFGPGTRLLVL.

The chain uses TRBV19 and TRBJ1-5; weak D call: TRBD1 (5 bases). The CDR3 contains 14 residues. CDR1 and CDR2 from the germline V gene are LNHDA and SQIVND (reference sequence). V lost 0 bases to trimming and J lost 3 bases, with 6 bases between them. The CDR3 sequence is CASSIDRDNQPQHF. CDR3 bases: TGTGCCAGTAGTATAGACAGGGACAATCAGCCCCAGCATTTT. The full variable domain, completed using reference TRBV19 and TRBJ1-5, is DGGITQSPKYLFRKEGQNVTLSCEQNLNHDAMYWYRQDPGQGLRLIYYSQIVNDFQKGDIAEGYSVSREKKESFPLTVTSAQKNPTAFYLCASSIDRDNQPQHFGDGTRLSIL.

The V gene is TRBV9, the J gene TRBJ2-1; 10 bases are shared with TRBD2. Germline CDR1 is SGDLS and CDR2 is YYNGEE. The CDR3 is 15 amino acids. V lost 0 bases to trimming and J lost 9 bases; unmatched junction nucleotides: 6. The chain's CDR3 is CASSVDTSGTGEQFF. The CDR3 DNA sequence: TGTGCCAGCAGCGTAGATACTAGCGGGACGGGTGAGCAGTTCTTC.

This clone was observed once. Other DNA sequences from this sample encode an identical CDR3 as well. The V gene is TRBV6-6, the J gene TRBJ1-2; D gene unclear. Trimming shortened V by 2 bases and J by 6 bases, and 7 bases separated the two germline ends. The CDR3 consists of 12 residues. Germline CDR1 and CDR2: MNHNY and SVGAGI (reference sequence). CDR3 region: CASSYEGNGYTF. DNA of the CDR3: TGTGCCAGCAGTTACGAGGGTAATGGCTACACCTTC.

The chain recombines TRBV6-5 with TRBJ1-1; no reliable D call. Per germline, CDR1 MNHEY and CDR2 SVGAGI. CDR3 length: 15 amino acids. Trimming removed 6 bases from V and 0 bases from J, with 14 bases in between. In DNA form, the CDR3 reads TGTGCCAGCAGCCCCACGGACGGGGTGAACACTGAAGCTTTCTTT. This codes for CASSPTDGVNTEAFF.

CDR3: CASSPFWGDYGYTF. The CDR3 DNA sequence: TGTGCCAGCAGTCCATTCTGGGGCGACTATGGCTACACCTTC. The chain employs TRBV27 and TRBJ1-2; TRBD1 might be the D (5 bases). Trimming removed 5 bases from V and 3 bases from J, with 13 bases in between. Germline V gene sequence: CDR1 MNHEY, CDR2 SMNVEV (reference sequence). The CDR3 totals 14 residues.

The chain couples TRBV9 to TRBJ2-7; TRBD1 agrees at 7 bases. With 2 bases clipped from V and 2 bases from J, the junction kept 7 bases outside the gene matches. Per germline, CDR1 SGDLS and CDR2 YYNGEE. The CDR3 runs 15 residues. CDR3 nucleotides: TGTGCCAGCAGCGTCGGGGACAGCATTACCTACGAGCAGTACTTC. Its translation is CASSVGDSITYEQYF.

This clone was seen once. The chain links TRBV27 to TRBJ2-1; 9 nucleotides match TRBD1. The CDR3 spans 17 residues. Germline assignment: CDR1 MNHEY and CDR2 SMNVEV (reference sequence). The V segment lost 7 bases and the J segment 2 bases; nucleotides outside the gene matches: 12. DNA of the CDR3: TGTGCCAGCAACTCCCGGGGCGGGACAGGGACCTACAATGAGCAGTTCTTC. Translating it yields CASNSRGGTGTYNEQFF.

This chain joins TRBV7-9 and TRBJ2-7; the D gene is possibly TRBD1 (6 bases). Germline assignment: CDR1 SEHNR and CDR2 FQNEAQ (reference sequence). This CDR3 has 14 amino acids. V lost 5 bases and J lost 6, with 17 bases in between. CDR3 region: CASSPFGGEGEQYF. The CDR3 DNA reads TGTGCCAGCAGCCCATTTGGGGGCGAGGGCGAGCAGTACTTC.

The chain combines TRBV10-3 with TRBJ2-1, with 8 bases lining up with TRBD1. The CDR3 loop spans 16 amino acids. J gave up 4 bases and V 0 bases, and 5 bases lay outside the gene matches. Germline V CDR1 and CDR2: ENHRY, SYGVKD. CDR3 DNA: TGTGCCATCAGTGAGTCCGGCAGGGGGCCTTACAATGAGCAGTTCTTC. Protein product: CAISESGRGPYNEQFF.